This is a list of T cell receptor beta chains from one sample in a study of blood T cell repertoires in COVID-19. Here immunoSEQ multiplex PCR was the method, and the copy in TCRdb shows in-frame clones only, minus some. This sample carries a few hundred thousand clones, approximately 86% of them seen once, and the ten largest clones take roughly 1.6%. The sample taken for sequencing was PBMCs or T cells enriched from blood (not recorded which). The receptors come from a woman aged 50 to 65 who had recovered from COVID-19. Both conserved end residues are part of each CDR3. The D gene is left open where the match is weak. The listing skips clone size in some rows; elsewhere it reads once, few, many or a size class.

>TRBD1|TRBV18|.|TRBJ2-5
CASSPQQGVQETQYF
TGTGCCAGCTCACCACAACAGGGGGTGCAAGAGACCCAGTACTTC
>TRBD2|TRBV19|.|TRBJ2-5
CASKTGTNQETQYF
TGTGCCAGTAAAACCGGGACTAACCAAGAGACCCAGTACTTC
>TRBD1|TRBV18|.|TRBJ1-1
CASSAGTENTEAFF
TGTGCCAGCTCCGCCGGGACAGAGAACACTGAAGCTTTCTTT
>.|TRBV27|.|TRBJ2-1
CASSPINVRGTYNEQFF
TGTGCCAGCAGTCCGATAAACGTGCGGGGCACCTACAATGAGCAGTTCTTC
>.|TRBV29-1|few|TRBJ1-1
CSVGAPRGAVTEAFF
TGCAGCGTTGGGGCCCCTCGGGGGGCCGTCACTGAAGCTTTCTTT
>TRBD2|TRBV7-9|.|TRBJ2-7
CASRTSGAGYEQYF
TGTGCCAGCAGGACTAGCGGGGCCGGCTACGAGCAGTACTTC
>.|TRBV12-3/TRBV12-4|.|TRBJ1-2
CASSFRGWGYTF
TGTGCCAGCAGTTTTAGAGGCTGGGGCTACACCTTC
>TRBD1|TRBV28|.|TRBJ2-7
CASRNNRGSYSYEQYF
TGTGCCAGCAGAAATAACAGGGGGTCCTACTCCTACGAGCAGTACTTC
>.|TRBV6-5|.|TRBJ1-5
CASSRDFSNQPQHF
TGTGCCAGCAGCCGGGACTTTAGCAATCAGCCCCAGCATTTT
>.|TRBV9|once|TRBJ1-2
CASSPRFGQPPNYGYTF
TGTGCCAGCAGCCCCCGCTTCGGACAGCCTCCTAACTATGGCTACACCTTC